The rows below give T cell receptor beta chains drawn from one sample of a study of blood T cell repertoires in COVID-19. The assay was immunoSEQ multiplex PCR, and TCRdb's table has in-frame clones only and misses some. The sample has 250,000 to 350,000 clones, 86% seen once. Sequenced sample: peripheral blood. The receptors were gathered from a woman younger than 45 with active or convalescent COVID-19. Both conserved end residues are part of each CDR3. The D gene is left open where the match is weak. Part of the rows lack a size; the others show once, few, many or a class for expanded clones.

d_call,j_call,v_call,clone_size,cdr3_aa,cdr3_nt
-,TRBJ2-3,TRBV9,-,CASSVAGVPGADTQYF,TGTGCCAGCAGCGTCGCAGGGGTCCCCGGGGCAGATACGCAGTATTTT
TRBD1,TRBJ1-6,TRBV7-2,few,CASRTGGYNSPLHF,TGTGCCAGCAGGACAGGGGGGTATAATTCACCCCTCCACTTT
TRBD1,TRBJ1-5,TRBV30,-,CAWSVQRTGLFRNQPQHF,TGTGCCTGGAGTGTACAACGGACAGGCCTCTTTCGCAATCAGCCCCAGCATTTT
TRBD1,TRBJ1-4,TRBV7-2,-,CASSPGTGGSNEKLFF,TGTGCCAGCAGCCCCGGGACAGGGGGTTCTAATGAAAAACTGTTTTTT
-,TRBJ1-5,TRBV18,-,CASSPGVAGFNQPQHF,TGTGCCAGCTCACCCGGGGTGGCAGGCTTCAATCAGCCCCAGCATTTT
-,TRBJ1-3,TRBV28,-,CASRTDSGNTIYF,TGTGCCAGCAGGACAGACTCTGGAAACACCATATATTTT
TRBD2,TRBJ2-1,TRBV7-3,-,CASSSLTGGYNEQFF,TGTGCCAGCAGCTCGCTTACGGGGGGGTACAATGAGCAGTTCTTC
-,TRBJ2-7,TRBV10-3,-,CAISESMSSYEQYF,TGTGCCATCAGTGAGTCGATGAGCTCCTACGAGCAGTACTTC
-,TRBJ2-1,TRBV18,-,CASSPGASYNEQFF,TGTGCCAGCTCACCGGGGGCCTCCTACAATGAGCAGTTCTTC
-,TRBJ1-6,TRBV6-5,-,CASSYQGLNSPLHF,TGTGCCAGCAGTTACCAGGGGCTTAATTCACCCCTCCACTTT
-,TRBJ2-1,TRBV19,-,CASSKGGRDEQFF,TGTGCCAGTAGTAAGGGGGGGCGTGATGAGCAGTTCTTC
TRBD2,TRBJ2-1,TRBV15,once,CATSRRASGGDEQFF,TGTGCCACCAGCAGAAGGGCTAGCGGGGGGGATGAGCAGTTCTTC
TRBD1,TRBJ2-7,TRBV28,-,CASRSTGEGSSYEQYF,TGTGCCAGCAGGTCGACAGGGGAAGGAAGCTCCTACGAGCAGTACTTC
TRBD1,TRBJ1-1,TRBV28,-,CASSSPQGWYTEAFF,TGTGCCAGCAGTTCCCCACAGGGGTGGTACACTGAAGCTTTCTTT
TRBD2,TRBJ2-1,TRBV3-1/TRBV3-2,few,CASSSNGGYNEQFF,TGTGCCAGCAGCTCTAACGGGGGGTACAATGAGCAGTTCTTC
-,TRBJ1-5,TRBV7-8,-,CASSFAGAQPQHF,TGTGCCAGCAGCTTTGCGGGGGCTCAGCCCCAGCATTTT
TRBD1,TRBJ2-7,TRBV18,-,CASSPGQGGSYEQYF,TGTGCCAGCTCACCCGGACAGGGTGGCTCCTACGAGCAGTACTTC
-,TRBJ2-5,TRBV7-2,few,CASSWIAGPGRGHQETQYF,TGTGCCAGCAGCTGGATAGCAGGGCCAGGACGAGGCCACCAAGAGACCCAGTACTTC
-,TRBJ2-7,TRBV7-2,few,CASSLTKYGEQYF,TGTGCCAGCTCACTTACGAAATACGGCGAGCAGTACTTC
-,TRBJ1-3,TRBV18,-,CASSPAGGSSGNTIYF,TGTGCCAGCTCACCCGCGGGAGGCTCTTCTGGAAACACCATATATTTT
-,TRBJ1-5,TRBV29-1,once,CSVTLQGSNQPQHF,TGCAGCGTTACCCTTCAGGGTAGCAATCAGCCCCAGCATTTT
TRBD1,TRBJ1-5,TRBV30,-,CAWDSGTGYQPQHF,TGTGCCTGGGACTCCGGGACAGGGTATCAGCCCCAGCATTTT
TRBD2,TRBJ2-7,TRBV5-1,-,CASSLGAGGRSSYEQYF,TGCGCCAGCAGCTTGGGTGCGGGGGGCCGGAGCTCCTACGAGCAGTACTTC
TRBD2,TRBJ2-1,TRBV5-1,-,CASSLTSGVSYNEQFF,TGCGCCAGCAGCTTGACTAGCGGGGTGTCTTACAATGAGCAGTTCTTC
-,TRBJ1-5,TRBV6-4,-,CASSDSVWGQPQHF,TGTGCCAGCAGTGACTCGGTCTGGGGCCAGCCCCAGCATTTT
-,TRBJ1-1,TRBV18,-,CASSSNWGDTEAFF,TGTGCCAGCTCGTCAAATTGGGGGGACACTGAAGCTTTCTTT
-,TRBJ2-3,TRBV10-2,-,CASSEYSFTQYF,TGCGCCAGCAGTGAGTACAGTTTTACGCAGTATTTT
-,TRBJ1-2,TRBV20-1,-,CSARTGYGYTF,TGCAGTGCCCGAACAGGCTATGGCTACACCTTC
-,TRBJ1-5,TRBV28,-,CVSIRNFGTGLNQPQHF,TGTGTCAGCATCCGAAACTTCGGCACAGGGCTCAATCAGCCCCAGCATTTT
TRBD2,TRBJ2-3,TRBV30,-,CAYDRLAGHTDTQYF,TGTGCCTACGATCGGCTAGCGGGGCACACAGATACGCAGTATTTT
-,TRBJ2-1,TRBV2,-,CASSERQGLYNEQFF,TGTGCCAGCAGTGAGCGACAGGGACTGTACAATGAGCAGTTCTTC
-,TRBJ1-1,TRBV27,-,CASSANNRVTEAFF,TGTGCCAGCAGTGCGAACAACAGGGTGACTGAAGCTTTCTTT
TRBD1,TRBJ1-4,TRBV9,once,CASRDHYRDRANEKLFF,TGTGCCAGCAGAGACCACTACCGGGACAGGGCTAATGAAAAACTGTTTTTT
-,TRBJ1-1,TRBV28,-,CASRPTGNTEAFF,TGTGCCAGCAGACCCACAGGGAACACTGAAGCTTTCTTT
-,TRBJ1-4,TRBV4-1,-,CASSQALQGGNEKLFF,TGCGCCAGCAGCCAAGCCTTACAGGGTGGGAATGAAAAACTGTTTTTT
TRBD1,TRBJ1-2,TRBV13,-,CASSFPTGVDYGYTF,TGTGCCAGCAGCTTCCCGACAGGGGTGGACTATGGCTACACCTTC
-,TRBJ2-5,TRBV7-2,-,CASSGGQTQYF,TGTGCCAGCAGCGGGGGCCAGACCCAGTACTTC
-,TRBJ2-1,TRBV7-9,-,CASSPMSGERNYNEQFF,TGTGCCAGCAGCCCCATGTCGGGGGAAAGGAACTACAATGAGCAGTTCTTC
-,TRBJ2-7,TRBV28,-,CASSPFLGGVGRRTYEQYF,TGTGCCAGCAGTCCTTTTTTGGGTGGCGTGGGGAGGCGAACCTACGAGCAGTACTTC
TRBD1,TRBJ1-4,TRBV19,once,CASSTGQGDEKLFF,TGTGCCAGTAGTACGGGACAGGGAGATGAAAAACTGTTTTTT
-,TRBJ2-7,TRBV6-5,-,CASSYGHEQYF,TGTGCCAGCAGTTACGGGCACGAGCAGTACTTC
-,TRBJ1-1,TRBV5-8,-,CASSLNVRTTEAFF,TGTGCCAGCAGCTTGAACGTTAGAACCACTGAAGCTTTCTTT
TRBD1,TRBJ1-2,TRBV19,-,CASTGGQGSPYGYTF,TGTGCCAGTACCGGCGGACAGGGGAGTCCCTATGGCTACACCTTC
-,TRBJ1-2,TRBV2,-,CASSPGDWGGYTF,TGTGCCAGCAGCCCGGGGGATTGGGGTGGCTACACCTTC
-,TRBJ2-2,TRBV4-3,-,CASSLSGPGELFF,TGCGCCAGCAGCCTTAGCGGTCCCGGGGAGCTGTTTTTT
-,TRBJ1-1,TRBV5-1,-,CASSSGESTEAFF,TGCGCCAGCAGCTCGGGAGAAAGCACTGAAGCTTTCTTT
-,TRBJ2-2,TRBV27,-,CASSLSRDGELFF,TGTGCCAGCAGTTTATCTCGAGACGGGGAGCTGTTTTTT
-,TRBJ1-5,TRBV6-2/TRBV6-3,few,CASSYSTGGPRDNQPQHF,TGTGCCAGCAGTTACTCCACGGGGGGACCCCGGGACAATCAGCCCCAGCATTTT
-,TRBJ2-1,TRBV27,-,CASSLEPNSYNEQFF,TGTGCCAGCAGTTTAGAGCCAAACTCCTACAATGAGCAGTTCTTC
-,TRBJ2-7,TRBV6-5,-,CASKRVQLDEQYF,TGTGCCAGTAAGCGGGTCCAGTTGGACGAGCAGTACTTC
-,TRBJ2-2,TRBV7-8,once,CASSPAGQEGGELFF,TGTGCCAGCAGCCCAGCCGGACAGGAGGGCGGGGAGCTGTTTTTT
TRBD2,TRBJ2-2,TRBV7-2,-,CASSFRGGSAGELFF,TGTGCCAGCAGCTTTCGGGGGGGCTCGGCCGGGGAGCTGTTTTTT
TRBD1,TRBJ2-7,TRBV5-6,-,CASSLVAGQVYEQYF,TGTGCCAGCAGCTTGGTTGCGGGACAGGTATACGAGCAGTACTTC